This record looks at one TCR beta chain sequence and its context. In the original analysis: Quantification of nucleated cells was approximated via reference gene primer amplification. Some clones are missing from TCRdb's copy, which holds only in-frame ones; the method was immunoSEQ multiplex PCR. Clonal size and the V and J genes are those of that table, whereas D and trimming came from the DNA. The sample holds roughly 150,000 clones; roughly 79% are singletons and the top ten take 8.6%. This sample was included in a study of blood T cell repertoires in COVID-19. Overall study context: PBMCs, B-cell-depleted T cells, or T cells were the source of the cDNA or gDNA that made up the material.

The V segment lost 8 bases and the J segment 5 bases; nucleotides outside the gene matches: 6. The CDR3 is 14 residues long. The germline V gene has CDR1 LNHDA and CDR2 SQIVND (reference sequence). The chain is built from TRBV19 and TRBJ2-2; 9 nucleotides align to TRBD1. The TCR was taken from a middle-aged man with active or convalescent COVID-19. The material sequenced was peripheral blood. The CDR3 loop is CASQQGAATGELFF. In nucleotides, the CDR3 is TGTGCCAGTCAACAGGGGGCAGCGACCGGGGAGCTGTTTTTT.